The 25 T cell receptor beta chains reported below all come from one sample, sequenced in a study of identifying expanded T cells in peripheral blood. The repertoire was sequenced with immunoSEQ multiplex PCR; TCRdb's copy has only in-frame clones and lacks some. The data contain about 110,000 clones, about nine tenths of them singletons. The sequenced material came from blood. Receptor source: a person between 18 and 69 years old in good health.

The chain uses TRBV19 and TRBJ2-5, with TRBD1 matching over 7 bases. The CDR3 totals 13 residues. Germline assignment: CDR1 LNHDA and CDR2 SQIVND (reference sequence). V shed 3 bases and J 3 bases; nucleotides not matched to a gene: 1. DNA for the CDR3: TGTGCCAGTAGTATCCAGGGGGAAGAGACCCAGTACTTC. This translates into CASSIQGEETQYF.

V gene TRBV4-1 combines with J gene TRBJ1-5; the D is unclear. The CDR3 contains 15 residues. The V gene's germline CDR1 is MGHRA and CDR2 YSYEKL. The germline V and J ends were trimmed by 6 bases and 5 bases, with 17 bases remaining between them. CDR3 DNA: TGCGCCAGCAGTCCAGATACCGGAACGGATCAGCCCCAGCATTTT. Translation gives CASSPDTGTDQPQHF.

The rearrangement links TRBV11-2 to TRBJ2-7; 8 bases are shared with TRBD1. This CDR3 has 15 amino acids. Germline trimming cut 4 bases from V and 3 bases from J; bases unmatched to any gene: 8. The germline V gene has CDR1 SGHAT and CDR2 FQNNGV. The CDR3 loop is CASSWGGTGGYEQYF. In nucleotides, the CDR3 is TGTGCCAGCAGCTGGGGCGGGACAGGAGGCTACGAGCAGTACTTC.

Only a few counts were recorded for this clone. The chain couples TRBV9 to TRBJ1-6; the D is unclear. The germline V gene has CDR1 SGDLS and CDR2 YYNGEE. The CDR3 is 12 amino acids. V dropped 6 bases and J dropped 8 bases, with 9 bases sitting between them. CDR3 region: CASTSGYSPLHF. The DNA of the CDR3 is TGTGCCAGCACGTCCGGCTATTCACCCCTCCACTTT.

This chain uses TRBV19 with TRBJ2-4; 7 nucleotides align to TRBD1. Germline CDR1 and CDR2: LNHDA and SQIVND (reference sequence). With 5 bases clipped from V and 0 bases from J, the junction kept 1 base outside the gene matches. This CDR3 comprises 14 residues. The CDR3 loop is CASSDREAKNIQYF. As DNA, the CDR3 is TGTGCCAGTAGTGACAGGGAAGCCAAAAACATTCAGTACTTC.

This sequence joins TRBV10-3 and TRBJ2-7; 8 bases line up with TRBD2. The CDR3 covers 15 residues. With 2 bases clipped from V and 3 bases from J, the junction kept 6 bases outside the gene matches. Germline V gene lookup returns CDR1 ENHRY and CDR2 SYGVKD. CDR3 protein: CAISEPFAGGYEQYF. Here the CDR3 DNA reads TGTGCCATCAGTGAGCCCTTCGCGGGGGGCTACGAGCAGTACTTC.

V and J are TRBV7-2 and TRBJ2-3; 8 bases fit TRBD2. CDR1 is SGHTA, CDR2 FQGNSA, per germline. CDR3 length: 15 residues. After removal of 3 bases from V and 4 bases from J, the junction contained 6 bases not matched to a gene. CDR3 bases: TGTGCCAGCAGCTTTGAGCGGGGGTATTCAGATACGCAGTATTTT. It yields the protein CASSFERGYSDTQYF.

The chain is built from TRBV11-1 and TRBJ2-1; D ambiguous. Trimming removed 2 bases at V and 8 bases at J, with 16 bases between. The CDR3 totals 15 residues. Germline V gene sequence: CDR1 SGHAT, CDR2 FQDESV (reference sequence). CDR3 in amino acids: CASSLLGLTADEQFF. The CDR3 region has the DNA TGTGCCAGCAGCTTACTAGGTCTAACTGCCGATGAGCAGTTCTTC.

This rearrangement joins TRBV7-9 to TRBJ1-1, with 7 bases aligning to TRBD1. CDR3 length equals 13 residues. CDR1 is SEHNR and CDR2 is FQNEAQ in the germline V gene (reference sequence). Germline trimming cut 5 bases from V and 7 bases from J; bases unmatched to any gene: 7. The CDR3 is CASSAQGTVEAFF. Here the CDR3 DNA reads TGTGCCAGCAGCGCACAGGGGACGGTTGAAGCTTTCTTT.

CDR3 loop: CATSRSLGSGSAGHEQFF. CDR3 nucleotides: TGTGCCACCAGCCGCAGCTTGGGGTCAGGGAGCGCGGGTCATGAGCAGTTCTTC. The rearrangement uses TRBV15 and TRBJ2-1; D tentatively reads TRBD1 or TRBD2 (5 bases each). CDR1 and CDR2 (germline): LNHNV, YYDKDF (reference sequence). The CDR3 has 18 residues. V lost 5 bases and J 8 bases, leaving 28 bases between the germline ends.

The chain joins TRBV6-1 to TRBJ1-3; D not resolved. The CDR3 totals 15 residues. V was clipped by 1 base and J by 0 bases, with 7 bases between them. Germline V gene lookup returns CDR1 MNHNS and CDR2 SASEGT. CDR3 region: CASSEGSLSGNTIYF. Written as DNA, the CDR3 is TGTGCCAGCAGTGAAGGATCACTCTCTGGAAACACCATATATTTT.

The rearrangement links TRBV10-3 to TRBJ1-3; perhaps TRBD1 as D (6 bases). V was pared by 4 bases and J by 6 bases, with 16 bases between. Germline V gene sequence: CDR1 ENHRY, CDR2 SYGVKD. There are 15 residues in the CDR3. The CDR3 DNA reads TGTGCCATCAGTGCGGATCGGGGGGCAGAAAACACCATATATTTT. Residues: CAISADRGAENTIYF.

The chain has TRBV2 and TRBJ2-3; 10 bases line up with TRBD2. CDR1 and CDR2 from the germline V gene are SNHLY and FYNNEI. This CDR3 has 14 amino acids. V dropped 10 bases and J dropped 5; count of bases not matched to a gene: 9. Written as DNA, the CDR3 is TGTGCCACAAGGCGGCTAGCGGGGGAAGATACGCAGTATTTT. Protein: CATRRLAGEDTQYF.

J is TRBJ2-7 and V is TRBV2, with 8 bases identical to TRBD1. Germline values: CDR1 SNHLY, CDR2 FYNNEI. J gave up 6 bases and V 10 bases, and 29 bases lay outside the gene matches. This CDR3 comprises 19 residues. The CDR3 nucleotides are TGTGCCACACTTAGGCAACCAGCGATGGGAGAGGCAGGGGGCGCCGAGCAGTACTTC. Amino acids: CATLRQPAMGEAGGAEQYF.

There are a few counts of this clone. As DNA, the CDR3 is TGCGCCAGCAGTGAGAGTGGGGACTCCTACGAGCAGTACTTC. Amino acids: CASSESGDSYEQYF. The V and J genes are TRBV10-1 and TRBJ2-7; D uncertain. The CDR3 runs to 14 residues. CDR1 is WNHNN, CDR2 SYGVQD, per germline (reference sequence). The V end lost 2 bases, the J end lost 0 bases, and 8 bases lay between the germline ends.

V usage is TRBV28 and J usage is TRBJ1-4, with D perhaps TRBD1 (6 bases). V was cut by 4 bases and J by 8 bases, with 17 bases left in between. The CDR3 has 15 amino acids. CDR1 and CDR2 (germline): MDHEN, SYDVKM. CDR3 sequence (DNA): TGTGCCAGCAGTTCTTTTGAGGGGGAAGGGGAAAAACTGTTTTTT. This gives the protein CASSSFEGEGEKLFF.

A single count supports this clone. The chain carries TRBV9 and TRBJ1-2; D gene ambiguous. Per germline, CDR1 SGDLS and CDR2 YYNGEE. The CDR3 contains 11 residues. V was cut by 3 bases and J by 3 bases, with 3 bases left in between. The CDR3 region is CASSADYGYTF. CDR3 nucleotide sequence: TGTGCCAGCAGCGCAGACTATGGCTACACCTTC. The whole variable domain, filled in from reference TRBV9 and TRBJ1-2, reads DSGVTQTPKHLITATGQRVTLRCSPRSGDLSVYWYQQSLDQGLQFLIQYYNGEERAKGNILERFSAQQFPDLHSELNLSSLELGDSALYFCASSADYGYTFGSGTRLTVV.

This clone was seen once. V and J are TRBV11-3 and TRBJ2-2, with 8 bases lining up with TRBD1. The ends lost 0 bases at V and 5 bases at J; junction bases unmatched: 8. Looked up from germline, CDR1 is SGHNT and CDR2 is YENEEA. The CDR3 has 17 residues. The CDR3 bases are TGTGCCAGCAGCTTAGATCGAGCACAGGGGGATACCGGGGAGCTGTTTTTT. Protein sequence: CASSLDRAQGDTGELFF.

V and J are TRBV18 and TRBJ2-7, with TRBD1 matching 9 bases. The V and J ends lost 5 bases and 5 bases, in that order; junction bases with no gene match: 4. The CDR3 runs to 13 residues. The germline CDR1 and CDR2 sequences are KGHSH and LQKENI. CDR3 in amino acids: CASSAGQGDEQYF. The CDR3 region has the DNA TGTGCCAGCTCAGCGGGACAGGGAGACGAGCAGTACTTC.

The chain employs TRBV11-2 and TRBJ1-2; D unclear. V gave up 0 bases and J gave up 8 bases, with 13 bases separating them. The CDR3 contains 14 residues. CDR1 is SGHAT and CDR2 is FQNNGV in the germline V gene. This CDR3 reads CASSLENSIGGYTF. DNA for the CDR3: TGTGCCAGCAGCTTAGAGAACAGTATAGGGGGCTACACCTTC.

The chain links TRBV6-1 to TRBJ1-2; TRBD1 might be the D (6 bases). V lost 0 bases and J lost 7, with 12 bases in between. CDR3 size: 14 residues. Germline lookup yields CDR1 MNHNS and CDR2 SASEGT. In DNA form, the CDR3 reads TGTGCCAGCAGTGAAGCGGGGGGCGTGGGTGGCTACACCTTC. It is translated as CASSEAGGVGGYTF.

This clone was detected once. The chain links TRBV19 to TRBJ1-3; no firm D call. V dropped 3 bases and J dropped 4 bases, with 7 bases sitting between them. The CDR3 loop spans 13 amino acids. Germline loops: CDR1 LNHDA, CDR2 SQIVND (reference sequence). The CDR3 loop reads CASSIGWGNTIYF. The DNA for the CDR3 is TGTGCCAGTAGTATCGGATGGGGAAACACCATATATTTT. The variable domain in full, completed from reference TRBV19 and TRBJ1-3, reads DGGITQSPKYLFRKEGQNVTLSCEQNLNHDAMYWYRQDPGQGLRLIYYSQIVNDFQKGDIAEGYSVSREKKESFPLTVTSAQKNPTAFYLCASSIGWGNTIYFGEGSWLTVV.

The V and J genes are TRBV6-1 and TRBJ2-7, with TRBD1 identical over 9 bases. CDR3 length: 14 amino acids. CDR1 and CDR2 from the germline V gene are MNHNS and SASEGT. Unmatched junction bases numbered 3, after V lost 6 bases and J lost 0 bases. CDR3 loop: CASRVGQGSYEQYF. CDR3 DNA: TGTGCCAGCAGGGTGGGACAGGGCTCCTACGAGCAGTACTTC.

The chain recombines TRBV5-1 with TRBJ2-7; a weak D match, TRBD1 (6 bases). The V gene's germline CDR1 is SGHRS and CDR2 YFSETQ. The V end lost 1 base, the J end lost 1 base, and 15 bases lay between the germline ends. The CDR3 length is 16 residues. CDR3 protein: CASSLPSGVPSYEQYF. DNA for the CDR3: TGCGCCAGCAGCTTGCCATCAGGGGTGCCTTCCTACGAGCAGTACTTC.

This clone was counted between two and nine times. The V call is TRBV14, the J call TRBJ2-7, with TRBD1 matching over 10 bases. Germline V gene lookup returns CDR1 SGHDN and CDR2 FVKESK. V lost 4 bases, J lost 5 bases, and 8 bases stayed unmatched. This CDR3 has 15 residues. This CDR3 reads CASSPWGQGFHEQYF. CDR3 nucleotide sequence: TGTGCCAGCAGCCCCTGGGGACAGGGGTTCCACGAGCAGTACTTC.